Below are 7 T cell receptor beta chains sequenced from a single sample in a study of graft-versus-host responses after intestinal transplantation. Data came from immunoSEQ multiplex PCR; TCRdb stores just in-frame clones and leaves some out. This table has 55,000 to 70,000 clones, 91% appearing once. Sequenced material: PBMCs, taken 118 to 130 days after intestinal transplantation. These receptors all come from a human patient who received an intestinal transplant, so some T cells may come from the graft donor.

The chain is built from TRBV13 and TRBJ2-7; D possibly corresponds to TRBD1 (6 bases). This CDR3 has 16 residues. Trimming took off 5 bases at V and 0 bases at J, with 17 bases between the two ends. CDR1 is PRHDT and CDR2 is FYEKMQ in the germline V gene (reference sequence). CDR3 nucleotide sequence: TGTGCCAGCAGCCTTGCCTTGGACAGTTCCTCCTACGAGCAGTACTTC. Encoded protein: CASSLALDSSSYEQYF.

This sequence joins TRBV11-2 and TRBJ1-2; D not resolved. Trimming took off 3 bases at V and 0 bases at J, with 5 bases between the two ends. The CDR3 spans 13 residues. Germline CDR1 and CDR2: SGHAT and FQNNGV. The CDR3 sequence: CASSFQANYGYTF. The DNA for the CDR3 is TGTGCCAGCAGCTTCCAAGCTAACTATGGCTACACCTTC.

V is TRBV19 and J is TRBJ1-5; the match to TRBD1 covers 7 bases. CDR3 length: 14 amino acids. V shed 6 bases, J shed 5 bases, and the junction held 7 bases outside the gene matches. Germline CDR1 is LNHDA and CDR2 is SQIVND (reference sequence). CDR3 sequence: CASRGTARDQPQHF. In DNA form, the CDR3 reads TGTGCCAGTAGAGGGACAGCTAGGGATCAGCCCCAGCATTTT.

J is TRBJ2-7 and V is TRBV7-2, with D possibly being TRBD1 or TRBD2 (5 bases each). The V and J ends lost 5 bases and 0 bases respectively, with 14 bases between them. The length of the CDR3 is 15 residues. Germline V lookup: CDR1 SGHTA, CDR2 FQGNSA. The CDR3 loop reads CASSLGTASSYEQYF. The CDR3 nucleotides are TGTGCCAGCAGCCTCGGGACCGCGAGCTCCTACGAGCAGTACTTC.

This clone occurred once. CDR3 loop: CASSLAKTVKDGYTF. CDR3 sequence (DNA): TGTGCCAGCAGCTTAGCGAAGACAGTAAAGGATGGCTACACCTTC. V usage is TRBV7-2 and J usage is TRBJ1-2; D may be TRBD1 (5 bases). V lost 0 bases, J lost 6 bases, and 14 bases lay in between. Germline V gene sequence: CDR1 SGHTA, CDR2 FQGNSA. CDR3 length: 15 amino acids.

The CDR3 protein is CASSLSRVGYGYTF. Here the CDR3 DNA reads TGTGCCAGCAGCTTATCTCGGGTCGGCTATGGCTACACCTTC. The J gene is TRBJ1-2, the V gene TRBV7-9; D gene uncertain. Germline V gene sequence: CDR1 SEHNR, CDR2 FQNEAQ (reference sequence). The ends were cut back, 2 bases at V and 4 bases at J, with 11 bases in the middle. This CDR3 comprises 14 residues.

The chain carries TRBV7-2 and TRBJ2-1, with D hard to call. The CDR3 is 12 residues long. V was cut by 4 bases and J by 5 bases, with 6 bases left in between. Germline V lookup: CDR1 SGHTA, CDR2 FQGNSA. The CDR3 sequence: CASSSSHNEQFF. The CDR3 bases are TGTGCCAGCAGCTCAAGTCACAATGAGCAGTTCTTC.